This T cell receptor beta chain was recovered during a study of cytomegalovirus exposure and HLA in healthy donors. Study outcomes and limitations: Across HLA loci, a later analysis found differing TCR association rates, with DRB1 most and HLA-C fewest.

Comments on this clone: Its matching antigen is unknown.

Primers for the PCR totalled 60 Vbeta and 13 Jbeta. Assay used: immunoSEQ multiplex PCR; TCRdb lists only in-frame clones, some missing. The data contain about 130,000 clones, roughly four fifths of them singletons. The V end lost 4 bases, the J end lost 0 bases, and 6 bases lay between the germline ends. The CDR3 has 13 amino acids. Germline CDR1 and CDR2: LGHNA and YSLEER. The sample consisted of PBMCs. The TCR was taken from a man aged 30 to 39 in good health and CMV-seronegative. The chain couples TRBV4-3 to TRBJ2-5, with a weak D call TRBD1 (6 bases). CDR3 amino acids: CASSRTDQETQYF. CDR3 DNA: TGCGCCAGCAGCCGGACAGACCAAGAGACCCAGTACTTC.